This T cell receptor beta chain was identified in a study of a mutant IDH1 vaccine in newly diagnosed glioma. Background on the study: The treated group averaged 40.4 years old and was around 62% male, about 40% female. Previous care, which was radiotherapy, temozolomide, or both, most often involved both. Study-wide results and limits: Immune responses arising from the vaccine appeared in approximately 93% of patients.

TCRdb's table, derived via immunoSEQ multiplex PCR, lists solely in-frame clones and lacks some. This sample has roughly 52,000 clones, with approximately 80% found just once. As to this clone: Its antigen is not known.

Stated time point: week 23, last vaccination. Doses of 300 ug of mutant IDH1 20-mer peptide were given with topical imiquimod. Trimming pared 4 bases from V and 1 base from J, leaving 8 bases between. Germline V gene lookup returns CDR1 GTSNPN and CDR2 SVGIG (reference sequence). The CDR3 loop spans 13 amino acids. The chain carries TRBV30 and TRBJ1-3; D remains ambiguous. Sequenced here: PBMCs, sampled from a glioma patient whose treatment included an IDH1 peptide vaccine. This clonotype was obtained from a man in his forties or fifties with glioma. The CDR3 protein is CAWTPQSGNTIYF. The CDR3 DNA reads TGTGCCTGGACTCCCCAGTCTGGAAACACCATATATTTT.